This is a list of T cell receptor beta chains from one sample in a study of blood T cell repertoires in COVID-19. Only in-frame clones appear in the TCRdb table, and some are missing; sequencing was by immunoSEQ multiplex PCR. Of 200,000 to 250,000 clones listed, 84% were seen once; the top ten hold 1.8%. Sequenced input: PBMCs or T cells enriched from blood (not recorded which). These TCRs come from a man aged 60 to 69 who had recovered from COVID-19. CDR3s include the opening cysteine and the closing phenylalanine or tryptophan. The order of the fields is CDR3 length, V gene, D gene, CDR3 protein. D genes are given only for firm matches.

>16|TRBV2|TRBD1
CASSNPGQGSRNTIYF
>16|TRBV7-2|-
CASSWPWGPHQETQYF
>18|TRBV7-9|TRBD1
CASSLNGWAGGAEQPQHF
>11|TRBV12-3/TRBV12-4|-
CASNRGNEQFF
>14|TRBV2|-
CASTPEATNEKLFF
>13|TRBV15|-
CATSGDAIYGYTF
>17|TRBV18|-
CASSPTPGQSVNQPQHF
>13|TRBV7-3|TRBD1
CASSRQGSTEAFF
>14|TRBV5-6|TRBD2
CASSKTGGQETQYF
>15|TRBV27|-
CASSPRPTDQETQYF
>18|TRBV6-1|TRBD1
CASSVSLRTGRSSYEQYF
>14|TRBV5-1|TRBD2
CASSLASGTYEQYF
>17|TRBV30|TRBD2
CAWSRLRPGLAGDTQYF
>14|TRBV4-3|TRBD1
CASSPGQGAGGYTF
>17|TRBV4-1|-
CASSQDKAGLFGEKLFF
>15|TRBV14|-
CASSQGGIPQETQYF
>15|TRBV5-1|TRBD1
CASSTDRGQTDTQYF
>15|TRBV27|TRBD1
CASSQDRELYNEQFF
>14|TRBV7-8|-
CASSIRTGQETQYF
>12|TRBV12-3/TRBV12-4|-
CASSPTGSPLHF
>15|TRBV20-1|-
CSASDGGSSYNEQFF
>17|TRBV6-2/TRBV6-3|-
CASSSPDWSSYNSPLHF
>12|TRBV20-1|-
CSASSGNTEAFF
>15|TRBV6-5|-
CASSYDRNLNTEAFF
>15|TRBV11-2|-
CASSVSQNSYNEQFF
>15|TRBV7-8|-
CASSFVANSGNTIYF
>13|TRBV19|TRBD1
CASSFGQAYEQYF
>14|TRBV28|TRBD1
CASSPTGMGETQYF
>14|TRBV5-8|-
CATEQARGTGELFF
>14|TRBV4-3|-
CASSQGGGFDEQFF
>17|TRBV18|-
CASSPKAGRNSNQPQHF
>12|TRBV2|-
CASSEGYTEAFF
>17|TRBV3-1/TRBV3-2|-
CASSQEGPGRRGYEQYF
>15|TRBV6-5|-
CASSDIAGVDTEAFF
>15|TRBV6-5|TRBD1
CASSRQGMAQETQYF
>15|TRBV6-5|-
CASSYSRGNTGELFF
>13|TRBV18|-
CASSPRSTDEQYF
>11|TRBV7-2|-
CASSPLYGYTF
>15|TRBV6-5|-
CASRPQGFGNSPLHF
>14|TRBV5-6|-
CASSLVLGADTQYF
>14|TRBV10-3|TRBD1
CAIRAGGERKGYTF
>13|TRBV18|TRBD2
CASSQGLAETQYF
>14|TRBV19|-
CASSKGGSTGTQYF
>14|TRBV6-5|TRBD1
CASSRDRDPDTQYF
>16|TRBV5-6|-
CASSLQGGGLGTEAFF
>15|TRBV5-1|-
CASSPSGGISYEQYF
>16|TRBV5-1|TRBD1
CASSLGLGQGNSPLHF
>16|TRBV19|-
CASRGLGQGNYNEQFF
>15|TRBV14|-
CASSQGLSVRETQYF
>16|TRBV19|-
CASSRRQPRAGNTIYF
>16|TRBV18|TRBD1
CASSPRGQGGITEAFF